One and the same sample provided the 19 T cell receptor beta chains below, sequenced in a study of hypomethylating agent response in myelodysplastic syndrome. Profiling relied on immunoSEQ multiplex PCR, and the TCRdb table lists in-frame clones only, not all of them. In the table there are roughly 1,900 clones, 80% to 90% of which are singletons. Sequencing was performed on bone marrow, taken before or after starting hypomethylating agent treatment for myelodysplastic syndrome (not recorded which). These TCRs come from a human donor with myelodysplastic syndrome.

The rearrangement joins TRBV28 to TRBJ1-5; TRBD1 agrees at 7 bases. V shed 8 bases and J 2 bases; nucleotides not matched to a gene: 9. Germline CDR1 and CDR2: MDHEN and SYDVKM. This CDR3 has 15 residues. The CDR3 protein is CASRMGGTGNQPQHF. Written as DNA, the CDR3 is TGTGCCAGCCGTATGGGGGGGACAGGCAATCAGCCCCAGCATTTT.

The genes are TRBV29-1 and TRBJ2-7; the match to TRBD2 covers 10 bases. CDR3 length: 15 residues. Germline V gene lookup returns CDR1 SQVTM and CDR2 ANQGSEA. Trimming cost V 5 bases and J 0 bases; bases outside gene matches: 7. The CDR3 bases are TGCAGCGTTCGACTGGGACTAGCGATCTCCTACGAGCAGTACTTC. Protein: CSVRLGLAISYEQYF.

The chain has TRBV7-2 and TRBJ2-1, with TRBD2 matching over 14 bases. Looked up from germline, CDR1 is SGHTA and CDR2 is FQGNSA. Unmatched junction bases numbered 7, after V lost 1 base and J lost 5 bases. The CDR3 covers 18 residues. In nucleotides, the CDR3 is TGTGCCAGCAGCTTAGAAGGGACTAGCGGGAGATACCACAATGAGCAGTTCTTC. Its translation is CASSLEGTSGRYHNEQFF.

This chain connects TRBV9 to TRBJ2-3; 11 nucleotides line up with TRBD2. V lost 4 bases to trimming and J lost 4 bases; unmatched junction nucleotides: 11. This CDR3 spans 17 amino acids. Germline V gives CDR1 SGDLS, CDR2 YYNGEE. CDR3 coding DNA: TGTGCCAGCAGCCCAACCCTTCTAGCGGGAGGACCAGATACGCAGTATTTT. As protein: CASSPTLLAGGPDTQYF.

CDR3 nucleotide sequence: TGTGCCAGCAGCTTGGACAGGGGGAAAAATGAGCAGTTCTTC. Translated, it gives CASSLDRGKNEQFF. The chain combines TRBV6-6 with TRBJ2-1, with 10 bases identical to TRBD1. V was clipped by 6 bases and J by 7 bases; unmatched bases: 6. Germline CDR1 MNHNY, CDR2 SVGAGI (reference sequence). The CDR3 has 14 residues.

V usage is TRBV5-1 and J usage is TRBJ2-7; the match to TRBD2 covers 8 bases. J gave up 6 bases and V 4 bases, and 12 bases lay outside the gene matches. CDR1 and CDR2 (germline): SGHRS, YFSETQ. CDR3 length equals 15 residues. CDR3 in amino acids: CASSDTSGGNAEQYF. In DNA form, the CDR3 reads TGCGCCAGCAGCGATACTAGCGGAGGCAATGCCGAGCAGTACTTC.

The chain is built from TRBV25-1 and TRBJ2-1; D is undetermined. Germline CDR1 and CDR2: MGHDK and SYGVNS. V was cut by 2 bases and J by 9 bases, with 8 bases left in between. The CDR3 runs to 12 residues. This CDR3 reads CASSEGWVEQFF. The DNA of the CDR3 is TGTGCCAGCAGTGAAGGGTGGGTTGAGCAGTTCTTC.

The chain is built from TRBV28 and TRBJ2-7; 7 bases map to TRBD1. J gave up 0 bases and V 5 bases, and 4 bases lay outside the gene matches. Germline V gives CDR1 MDHEN, CDR2 SYDVKM. This CDR3 comprises 14 residues. The DNA for the CDR3 is TGTGCCAGCAGTGGGGACAGTCTCTCCTACGAGCAGTACTTC. Its protein product is CASSGDSLSYEQYF.

The chain's CDR3 is CAWSVGWSTEAFF. The CDR3 DNA follows: TGTGCCTGGAGTGTCGGGTGGAGCACTGAAGCTTTCTTT. The chain uses TRBV30 and TRBJ1-1; D gene uncertain. The germline V and J ends were trimmed by 0 bases and 4 bases, with 9 bases remaining between them. Germline-derived CDR1 and CDR2 are GTSNPN and SVGIG (reference sequence). The CDR3 extends over 13 amino acids.

The V call is TRBV7-2, the J call TRBJ2-7; the D is unclear. The V end was cut by 1 base, the J end by 5 bases, with 6 bases between. Germline CDR1 SGHTA, CDR2 FQGNSA. The CDR3 is 12 amino acids. CDR3 DNA sequence: TGTGCCAGCAGCTTAGAACCCGACGAGCAGTACTTC. Translating gives CASSLEPDEQYF.

This chain joins TRBV4-3 and TRBJ2-4, with TRBD2 identical over 7 bases. CDR1 is LGHNA, CDR2 YSLEER, per germline. The V segment lost 3 bases and the J segment 10 bases; nucleotides outside the gene matches: 12. This CDR3 is built from 15 residues. CDR3 nucleotides: TGCGCCAGCAGCCAGGGGGGTCAGCGGGAAGGGATTCAGTACTTC. Its protein is CASSQGGQREGIQYF.

The gene calls are TRBV7-3 and TRBJ2-3, with TRBD2 as a possible D gene (6 bases). The V end was cut by 6 bases, the J end by 5 bases, with 15 bases between. Germline V CDR1 and CDR2: SGHTA, FQGTGA. The CDR3 has 14 amino acids. The CDR3 is CASSGAGTLDTQYF. CDR3 bases: TGTGCCAGCAGTGGGGCGGGGACCCTAGATACGCAGTATTTT. Together with reference TRBV7-3 and TRBJ2-3, the CDR3 gives the full variable domain: GAGVSQTPSNKVTEKGKYVELRCDPISGHTALYWYRQSLGQGPEFLIYFQGTGAADDSGLPNDRFFAVRPEGSVSTLKIQRTERGDSAVYLCASSGAGTLDTQYFGPGTRLTVL.

This clone was seen more than once but under ten times. V and J are TRBV19 and TRBJ1-1, with TRBD1 as a possible D gene (6 bases). V lost 3 bases, J lost 4 bases, and 12 bases lay in between. Germline V CDR1 and CDR2: LNHDA, SQIVND (reference sequence). The CDR3 covers 14 residues. Here the CDR3 reads CASSIAGVGTEAFF. DNA for the CDR3: TGTGCCAGTAGTATTGCAGGGGTGGGCACTGAAGCTTTCTTT.

The gene calls are TRBV27 and TRBJ1-1; possibly TRBD1 for D (6 bases). CDR3 length: 13 residues. Trimming shortened V by 8 bases and J by 8 bases, and 18 bases separated the two germline ends. Germline V CDR1 and CDR2: MNHEY, SMNVEV (reference sequence). CDR3 bases: TGTGCCAGCCGACCCAATACAGGGATGGAAGCTTTCTTT. As protein: CASRPNTGMEAFF.

The rearrangement links TRBV7-3 to TRBJ1-1; unclear D gene. V was shortened by 1 base and J by 0 bases, with 6 bases between the two germline ends. CDR1 is SGHTA and CDR2 is FQGTGA in the germline V gene. This CDR3 region has 14 residues. Here the CDR3 reads CASSLNSLNTEAFF. CDR3 coding DNA: TGTGCCAGCAGCTTAAACAGTCTGAACACTGAAGCTTTCTTT.

This clone was seen only once. As DNA, the CDR3 is TGTGCCAGCAGCGTAGGGACTAGCGGAGGCTACGAGCAGTACTTC. It encodes CASSVGTSGGYEQYF. V usage is TRBV9 and J usage is TRBJ2-7; TRBD2 aligns across 10 bases. Germline V lookup: CDR1 SGDLS, CDR2 YYNGEE. V lost 0 bases and J lost 3; bases outside the gene matches: 3. The length of the CDR3 is 15 residues.

The chain joins TRBV7-2 to TRBJ1-3, with 9 bases matching TRBD1. CDR1 is SGHTA and CDR2 is FQGNSA in the germline V gene. The trim removed 2 bases at V and 3 bases at J, leaving 5 bases unmatched. The CDR3 length is 16 residues. The CDR3 spells CASSLKTGGFGNTIYF. DNA of the CDR3: TGTGCCAGCAGCTTAAAAACAGGGGGCTTTGGAAACACCATATATTTT.

The chain combines TRBV27 with TRBJ2-7, with 8 positions matching TRBD2. Germline CDR1 is MNHEY and CDR2 is SMNVEV (reference sequence). The V and J ends lost 6 bases and 4 bases, in that order; junction bases with no gene match: 8. CDR3 length: 14 residues. DNA for the CDR3: TGTGCCAGCAGCCCGGCGAGCGGGAGTTACGAGCAGTACTTC. Amino acid sequence: CASSPASGSYEQYF.

The chain joins TRBV6-1 to TRBJ1-5, with D perhaps matching TRBD1 (6 bases). Germline loops: CDR1 MNHNS, CDR2 SASEGT. With 0 bases removed from V and 5 bases from J, the gap between germline ends came to 11 bases. This CDR3 spans 15 amino acids. The CDR3 protein is CASSEALGADQPQHF. The DNA for the CDR3 is TGTGCCAGCAGTGAAGCGCTGGGGGCAGATCAGCCCCAGCATTTT.